These T cell receptor beta chains were read from a single sample in a study of blood T cell repertoires in COVID-19. The protocol was immunoSEQ multiplex PCR, while the TCRdb copy is restricted to in-frame clones and leaves out a portion. The sample lists 350,000 to 450,000 clones, roughly nine tenths seen once, with roughly 1.2% in the top ten. Sequenced: peripheral blood. The receptors stem from a man aged 40-49 years with acute or convalescent COVID-19. Both conserved end residues are part of each CDR3. Each record gives: clone size, J gene, V gene, D gene, CDR3 protein, CDR3 DNA. The D gene is left open where the match is weak. Clone size is not always given. Where it is, it says once, few, many or a class for expanded clones.

. | TRBJ2-7 | TRBV10-3 | TRBD2 | CAISRGLAGAYYEQYF | TGTGCCATCAGTAGGGGACTAGCGGGGGCCTACTACGAGCAGTACTTC
. | TRBJ1-1 | TRBV3-1/TRBV3-2 | TRBD1 | CASRRSGQGMNTEAFF | TGTGCCAGCAGAAGGTCGGGACAGGGGATGAACACTGAAGCTTTCTTT
. | TRBJ2-3 | TRBV3-1/TRBV3-2 | TRBD2 | CASSQESSGFGDTQYF | TGTGCCAGCAGCCAAGAGTCTAGCGGCTTTGGAGATACGCAGTATTTT
. | TRBJ2-3 | TRBV4-1 | . | CASSQIPRDTQYF | TGCGCCAGCAGCCAAATTCCTCGGGATACGCAGTATTTT
. | TRBJ2-7 | TRBV5-1 | . | CASSLGGGSEQYF | TGCGCCAGCAGCCTGGGAGGGGGCTCCGAGCAGTACTTC
. | TRBJ1-2 | TRBV5-4 | . | CASSTEGGLGGYTF | TGTGCCAGCAGCACGGAGGGGGGGCTGGGCGGCTACACCTTC
. | TRBJ1-5 | TRBV20-1 | TRBD1 | CSASDRGRGNQPQHF | TGCAGTGCTAGTGACAGGGGTAGGGGCAATCAGCCCCAGCATTTT
. | TRBJ2-3 | TRBV30 | TRBD1 | CAWSVGGDTQYF | TGTGCCTGGAGTGTAGGGGGCGATACGCAGTATTTT
. | TRBJ2-1 | TRBV7-3 | TRBD1 | CASSSVGTATNEQFF | TGTGCCAGCAGCTCGGTGGGGACAGCAACCAATGAGCAGTTCTTC
. | TRBJ2-5 | TRBV5-1 | TRBD2 | CASSFGLAGGWQTQYF | TGCGCCAGCAGCTTCGGACTAGCGGGAGGCTGGCAGACCCAGTACTTC
. | TRBJ2-7 | TRBV5-5 | . | CASSLAPAVSGEQYF | TGTGCCAGCAGCTTGGCCCCAGCTGTCTCGGGCGAGCAGTACTTC
. | TRBJ2-7 | TRBV7-9 | . | CASSLGGGRVAYEQYF | TGTGCCAGCAGCTTAGGGGGAGGTAGGGTCGCCTACGAGCAGTACTTC
. | TRBJ2-1 | TRBV25-1 | . | CASSEYTGSSYNEQFF | TGTGCCAGCAGTGAATATACGGGAAGCTCCTACAATGAGCAGTTCTTC
. | TRBJ1-1 | TRBV5-1 | TRBD1 | CASSLPGQLRMNTEAFF | TGCGCCAGCAGCTTGCCGGGACAGCTAAGAATGAACACTGAAGCTTTCTTT
. | TRBJ2-5 | TRBV3-1/TRBV3-2 | TRBD1 | CASSQVMTGGGETQYF | TGTGCCAGCAGCCAAGTGATGACAGGGGGAGGAGAGACCCAGTACTTC
. | TRBJ1-1 | TRBV28 | TRBD1 | CATTGIEVNTEAFF | TGTGCCACGACAGGGATTGAGGTGAACACTGAAGCTTTCTTT
. | TRBJ1-4 | TRBV19 | . | CASSWAAGNEKLFF | TGTGCCAGTAGTTGGGCGGCAGGGAATGAAAAACTGTTTTTT
. | TRBJ2-6 | TRBV7-3 | . | CASSLDSSGANVLTF | TGTGCCAGCAGCTTGGACAGCTCTGGGGCCAACGTCCTGACTTTC
. | TRBJ2-5 | TRBV2 | . | CASSTRTEETQYF | TGTGCCAGCTCTACCCGGACAGAAGAGACCCAGTACTTC
. | TRBJ1-5 | TRBV6-5 | . | CASSLSAGDQHF | TGTGCCAGCAGCCTTAGTGCCGGGGACCAGCATTTT
. | TRBJ2-7 | TRBV6-6 | TRBD1 | CASSSQGGTGEQYF | TGTGCCAGCAGTTCACAGGGGGGAACGGGCGAGCAGTACTTC
. | TRBJ1-6 | TRBV30 | TRBD1 | CAWKRDRRNSPLHF | TGTGCCTGGAAGCGGGACAGGCGTAATTCACCCCTCCACTTT
few | TRBJ1-2 | TRBV12-3/TRBV12-4 | . | CASSFGGGYTF | TGTGCCAGCAGTTTCGGGGGTGGCTACACCTTC
. | TRBJ2-7 | TRBV5-1 | TRBD2 | CASSRVTSGDSYEQYF | TGCGCCAGCAGCCGTGTTACTAGCGGGGACTCCTACGAGCAGTACTTC
. | TRBJ2-5 | TRBV11-2 | TRBD1 | CASSTGTGAFQETQYF | TGTGCCAGCAGCACTGGGACAGGGGCGTTCCAAGAGACCCAGTACTTC
. | TRBJ1-4 | TRBV7-5 | . | CARRNRRDRGPEKLFF | TGTGCCAGAAGAAACAGACGGGACAGGGGGCCGGAAAAACTGTTTTTT
. | TRBJ2-7 | TRBV7-8 | TRBD1 | CASSLGGTGVSSYEQYF | TGTGCCAGCAGCTTAGGAGGGACAGGAGTGAGCTCCTACGAGCAGTACTTC
once | TRBJ2-5 | TRBV7-8 | . | CASSLVRRGAVYQETQYF | TGTGCCAGCAGCTTAGTGAGACGGGGGGCGGTTTACCAAGAGACCCAGTACTTC
. | TRBJ1-2 | TRBV6-4 | . | CASSEGGRDYGYTF | TGTGCCAGCAGCGAGGGAGGACGGGACTATGGCTACACCTTC
. | TRBJ1-2 | TRBV4-2 | TRBD1 | CASSQATGGLGYTF | TGTGCCAGCAGCCAAGCGACAGGGGGCCTTGGCTACACCTTC
. | TRBJ1-2 | TRBV19 | . | CASSISLVHGYTF | TGTGCCAGTAGTATCTCTCTCGTTCATGGCTACACCTTC
. | TRBJ1-2 | TRBV30 | . | CAWEPPGPMDSGYTF | TGTGCCTGGGAACCTCCGGGACCAATGGACAGTGGCTACACCTTC
once | TRBJ2-7 | TRBV5-1 | . | CASSLIGGVSRWEQYF | TGCGCCAGCAGCCTTATCGGAGGGGTGAGCCGTTGGGAGCAGTACTTC
. | TRBJ2-5 | TRBV7-9 | TRBD1 | CASSQDRVQETQYF | TGTGCCAGCAGTCAGGACAGGGTCCAAGAGACCCAGTACTTC
few | TRBJ1-2 | TRBV6-5 | . | CASSRSRGYGYTF | TGTGCCAGCAGTCGGAGCCGGGGCTATGGCTACACCTTC
. | TRBJ1-2 | TRBV5-1 | TRBD1 | CASSLQGDLNYGYTF | TGCGCCAGCAGCTTACAGGGGGATCTCAACTATGGCTACACCTTC
. | TRBJ2-3 | TRBV6-5 | . | CASTGGGGTDTQYF | TGTGCCAGCACCGGCGGTGGCGGCACAGATACGCAGTATTTT
. | TRBJ2-1 | TRBV28 | . | CASTESGYNEQFF | TGTGCCAGCACCGAATCGGGTTACAATGAGCAGTTCTTC
. | TRBJ1-2 | TRBV9 | TRBD1 | CASSIGTVSNYGYTF | TGTGCCAGCAGTATAGGGACAGTGTCTAACTATGGCTACACCTTC
. | TRBJ1-5 | TRBV29-1 | TRBD1 | CSVAGTVNQPQHF | TGCAGCGTCGCCGGGACAGTCAATCAGCCCCAGCATTTT
. | TRBJ2-1 | TRBV7-8 | TRBD2 | CASSSRTSGGPNEQFF | TGTGCCAGCAGCTCCCGGACTAGCGGGGGGCCAAATGAGCAGTTCTTC
. | TRBJ1-5 | TRBV6-5 | . | CASGRGGNQPQHF | TGTGCCAGCGGGCGGGGCGGCAATCAGCCCCAGCATTTT
. | TRBJ1-5 | TRBV7-9 | . | CASSFEGGPGSNQPQHF | TGTGCCAGCAGCTTCGAGGGGGGGCCCGGTAGCAATCAGCCCCAGCATTTT
. | TRBJ2-3 | TRBV10-2 | . | CASSAGNLYF | TGCGCCAGCAGTGCCGGGAATCTGTATTTT
. | TRBJ2-1 | TRBV6-5 | TRBD2 | CASRKAGGTNNEQFF | TGTGCCAGCAGAAAAGCGGGAGGAACAAACAATGAGCAGTTCTTC
. | TRBJ2-2 | TRBV5-5 | TRBD2 | CASSFLSGSKTGELFF | TGTGCCAGCAGCTTTCTTAGCGGGAGCAAGACCGGGGAGCTGTTTTTT
few | TRBJ2-1 | TRBV27 | . | CASSFATMNWPYNEQFF | TGTGCCAGCAGTTTCGCGACTATGAATTGGCCGTACAATGAGCAGTTCTTC
. | TRBJ1-2 | TRBV29-1 | . | CSVERGNYYGYTF | TGCAGCGTTGAACGAGGAAACTACTATGGCTACACCTTC
. | TRBJ2-5 | TRBV7-8 | . | CASSLGAFLTTMGTQYF | TGTGCCAGCAGCTTAGGGGCCTTCCTCACCACGATGGGGACCCAGTACTTC
. | TRBJ2-1 | TRBV13 | TRBD2 | CASSFRDYDNEQFF | TGTGCCAGCAGCTTCCGGGACTATGACAATGAGCAGTTCTTC
. | TRBJ2-2 | TRBV27 | TRBD1 | CAIKNTGAVGNTGELFF | TGTGCCATCAAAAACACAGGGGCCGTGGGGAACACCGGGGAGCTGTTTTTT
. | TRBJ2-1 | TRBV6-5 | TRBD1 | CASSPGTGAINEQFF | TGTGCCAGCAGTCCCGGGACAGGGGCGATTAATGAGCAGTTCTTC